A selection of T cell receptor beta chains follows, all from one sample in a study of persistence of HIV-infected CD4 T cells. Their target antigens are unknown. Data came from immunoSEQ multiplex PCR; TCRdb stores just in-frame clones and leaves some out. The sample records about 43,000 clones, more than 70% being singletons. This sample comprised CD4+ T cells sorted from PBMCs after 18-hour stimulation, obtained from a patient who received antiretroviral therapy. Every receptor here comes from an adult man with HIV who was CMV-seropositive. Both conserved end residues are part of each CDR3.

j_call v_call cdr3_aa
TRBJ1-5 TRBV6-5 CASSWAHGQPQHF
TRBJ1-2 TRBV10-2 CASSELQGGYTF
TRBJ1-5 TRBV4-1 CASSQVPGAGDDQPQHF
TRBJ1-1 TRBV13 CASSLSLQVRRAFF
TRBJ1-2 TRBV7-2 CASSSRQGVDGYTF
TRBJ2-2 TRBV7-8 CASSPPTGVTGELFF
TRBJ1-5 TRBV6-5 CASGPGQGASQPQHF
TRBJ2-3 TRBV18 CASSPPGRAPTDTQYF
TRBJ2-2 TRBV6-5 CASILTGRTGELFF
TRBJ1-2 TRBV15 CATWRGGAESGYTF
TRBJ2-1 TRBV19 CASSIGPRRGAYNEQFF
TRBJ1-6 TRBV11-2 CASSLVGQGTSYNSPLHF
TRBJ1-1 TRBV28 CASRDGLRAFF
TRBJ1-1 TRBV18 CASSSGGEAEAFF
TRBJ1-4 TRBV28 CASRTRDGGEKLFF
TRBJ2-7 TRBV28 CASRDLGSSYEQYF
TRBJ2-7 TRBV5-1 CASRSGRDDSYEQYF
TRBJ2-7 TRBV4-2 CASSQGAGPSYEQYF
TRBJ2-7 TRBV20-1 CSASSAGQIYEQYF
TRBJ1-1 TRBV6-5 CASKVIRLNTEAFF
TRBJ1-2 TRBV6-1 CASSEGRGHVGYTF
TRBJ2-3 TRBV19 CASSPTGTGGSDTQYF
TRBJ2-2 TRBV4-1 CASSLRSGGDTGELFF
TRBJ2-1 TRBV10-2 CASSVEIGEQFF
TRBJ1-4 TRBV7-9 CASSLGRTARDEKLFF
TRBJ1-2 TRBV4-1 CASSQGAGRVGGYTF
TRBJ1-6 TRBV5-1 CASSQPGQGAGSPLHF
TRBJ2-4 TRBV28 CASSLPTGGRNIQYF
TRBJ2-5 TRBV14 CASSQVGASQETQYF
TRBJ2-3 TRBV9 CASSGGVTDTQYF
TRBJ1-6 TRBV3-1/TRBV3-2 CASSSQGSPLHF
TRBJ2-3 TRBV10-1 CASSRGAGSSTDTQYF
TRBJ2-1 TRBV5-4 CASSRSSGGFYNEQFF
TRBJ1-6 TRBV9 CASSITGSSYNSPLHF
TRBJ1-4 TRBV18 CASSSSLQEKLFF
TRBJ2-1 TRBV27 CASSPDRLPYNEQFF
TRBJ2-1 TRBV5-1 CASSLGVTSGGEQFF
TRBJ2-3 TRBV7-3 CASSQDSSYTQYF
TRBJ1-2 TRBV12-3/TRBV12-4 CASSLPRGPGYTF
TRBJ2-6 TRBV24-1 CATSTQSGANVLTF
TRBJ2-7 TRBV14 CASSLPPRDEQYF
TRBJ2-1 TRBV24-1 CATGGGGLGNEQFF
TRBJ1-1 TRBV3-1/TRBV3-2 CASSQRRGEAFF
TRBJ1-5 TRBV7-9 CASSSLEDSNQPQHF
TRBJ2-7 TRBV28 CASSPLYEQYF
TRBJ1-1 TRBV18 CASSPPDSTGNTEAFF
TRBJ2-2 TRBV5-6 CASSLGQGSTGELFF
TRBJ2-1 TRBV28 CASSLTGKQFF
TRBJ1-2 TRBV4-2 CASSQDYSRPNYGYTF
TRBJ2-5 TRBV20-1 CSANRQETQYF
TRBJ1-3 TRBV7-2 CASSWDSISGNTIYF
TRBJ2-3 TRBV27 CASSRQGDTQYF
TRBJ2-7 TRBV5-1 CASSFYSGYEQYF
TRBJ1-3 TRBV10-1 CASSGRSSSGGNTIYF
TRBJ1-1 TRBV5-1 CASSYQRQTNTEAFF